The 5 T cell receptor beta chains given below trace back to one sample, sequenced in a study of shared clonotypes between healthy human individuals. Only in-frame clones appear in the TCRdb table, and some are missing; sequencing was by immunoSEQ multiplex PCR. Altogether 850,000 to 1,200,000 clones are present, about 75% being singletons, with the ten largest covering 1.4% to 1.5%. Sequenced material: memory CD4+ T cells sorted from blood. The subset was: CD45RA-negative fraction. The source is a man younger than 35 in good health.

The genes are TRBV27 and TRBJ2-7; TRBD1 matches 9 bases. Unmatched junction bases numbered 7, after V lost 2 bases and J lost 2 bases. CDR1 MNHEY and CDR2 SMNVEV come from the germline V gene (reference sequence). The CDR3 is 16 amino acids. This chain's CDR3 is CASSLPRGQGTYEQYF. CDR3 nucleotide sequence: TGTGCCAGCAGTTTACCGAGGGGACAGGGCACCTACGAGCAGTACTTC.

On this clone: Other DNA variants within this sample encode the same CDR3. CDR3 amino acids: CASSFGGLNTEAFF. In nucleotides, the CDR3 is TGTGCCAGCAGCTTCGGGGGATTGAACACTGAAGCTTTCTTT. The rearrangement links TRBV11-2 to TRBJ1-1; possibly TRBD1 for D (5 bases). Trimming cost V 3 bases and J 0 bases, with 8 bases left between them. Germline CDR1 is SGHAT and CDR2 is FQNNGV. This CDR3 region has 14 residues.

V usage is TRBV2 and J usage is TRBJ2-7; 11 bases map to TRBD2. CDR1 is SNHLY and CDR2 is FYNNEI in the germline V gene. Trimming removed 2 bases from V and 3 bases from J; junction bases left unmatched: 9. This CDR3 is built from 17 residues. In nucleotides, the CDR3 is TGTGCCAGCAGTGAAAGTAGCGGGAGGGTTTTTTTCTACGAGCAGTACTTC. This encodes CASSESSGRVFFYEQYF.

As concerns this clone: It is unclear where the CDR3 begins or ends on the DNA, so no DNA is shown, and the CDR3 is as TCRdb lists it. This CDR3 is CASSSGWGTDTQYF. The chain joins TRBV11-3 to TRBJ2-3; the table's D call of TRBD2 was not tested on the DNA. Germline-derived CDR1 and CDR2 are SGHNT and YENEEA. Counting both end residues, the CDR3 totals 14 amino acids.

This clone was observed a single time. This chain links TRBV18 with TRBJ1-2; D gene unclear. The CDR3 is 15 amino acids. The germline V gene has CDR1 KGHSH and CDR2 LQKENI. Trimming stripped 2 bases from V and 0 bases from J, with 10 bases between. As DNA, the CDR3 is TGTGCCAGCTCACCAAGGCAGGACCCTAACTATGGCTACACCTTC. Its translation is CASSPRQDPNYGYTF.